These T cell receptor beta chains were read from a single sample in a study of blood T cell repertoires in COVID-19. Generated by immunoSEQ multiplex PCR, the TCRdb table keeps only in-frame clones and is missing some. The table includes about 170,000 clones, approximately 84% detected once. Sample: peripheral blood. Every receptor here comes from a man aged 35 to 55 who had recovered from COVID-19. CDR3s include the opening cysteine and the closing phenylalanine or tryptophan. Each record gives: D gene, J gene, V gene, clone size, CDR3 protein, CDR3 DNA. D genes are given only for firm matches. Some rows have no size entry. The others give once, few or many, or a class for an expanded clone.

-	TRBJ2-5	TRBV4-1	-	CASSQDAWGGLVTQYF	TGCGCCAGCAGCCAAGATGCTTGGGGGGGCTTAGTGACCCAGTACTTC
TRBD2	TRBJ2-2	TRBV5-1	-	CASSLDGLAGTTGELFF	TGCGCCAGCAGCTTGGACGGACTAGCGGGAACAACCGGGGAGCTGTTTTTT
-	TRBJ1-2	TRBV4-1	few	CASSQGPAPGYTF	TGCGCCAGCAGCCAAGGCCCCGCGCCAGGCTACACCTTC
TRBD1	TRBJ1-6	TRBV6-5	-	CASTLGTANSPLHF	TGTGCCAGCACCCTCGGGACAGCCAATTCACCCCTCCACTTT
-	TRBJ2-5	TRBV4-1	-	CASSTTERETQYF	TGCGCCAGCAGCACGACGGAGAGAGAGACCCAGTACTTC
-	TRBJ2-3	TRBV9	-	CASSDVQGADTQYF	TGTGCCAGCAGCGACGTACAAGGGGCAGATACGCAGTATTTT
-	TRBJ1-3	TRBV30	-	CAWSVRGDTIYF	TGTGCCTGGAGTGTACGCGGGGACACCATATATTTT
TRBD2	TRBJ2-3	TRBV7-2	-	CASSPLAPTSTDTQYF	TGTGCCAGCAGCCCACTAGCGCCAACTAGCACAGATACGCAGTATTTT
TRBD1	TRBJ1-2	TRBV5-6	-	CASSLRDRGYYGYTF	TGTGCCAGCAGCTTGCGCGACAGGGGATACTATGGCTACACCTTC
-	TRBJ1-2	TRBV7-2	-	CASSLEVGAPPNYGYTF	TGTGCCAGCAGCTTAGAGGTGGGGGCTCCACCTAACTATGGCTACACCTTC
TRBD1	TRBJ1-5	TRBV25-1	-	CASRGQGNQPQHF	TGTGCCAGCAGGGGACAGGGCAATCAGCCCCAGCATTTT
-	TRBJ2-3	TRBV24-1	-	CATSGLTGPNTDTQYF	TGTGCCACCAGTGGCCTGACAGGTCCCAACACAGATACGCAGTATTTT
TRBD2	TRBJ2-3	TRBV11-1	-	CASSLTSGTDTQYF	TGTGCCAGCAGCTTAACTAGCGGCACAGATACGCAGTATTTT
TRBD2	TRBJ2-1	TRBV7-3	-	CASSRTSGSSYNEQFF	TGTGCCAGCAGCCGGACTAGCGGGAGCTCCTACAATGAGCAGTTCTTC
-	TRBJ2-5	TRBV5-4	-	CASSLRGQETQYF	TGTGCCAGCAGCTTGAGGGGTCAAGAGACCCAGTACTTC
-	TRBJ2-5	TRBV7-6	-	CASSLGARETQYF	TGTGCCAGCAGCTTAGGGGCGCGAGAGACCCAGTACTTC
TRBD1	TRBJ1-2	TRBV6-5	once	CASSSRQGANYGYTF	TGTGCCAGCAGTTCGAGACAGGGAGCTAACTATGGCTACACCTTC
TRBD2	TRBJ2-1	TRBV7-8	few	CASSLGGLRNEQFF	TGTGCCAGCAGCTTGGGAGGGCTACGGAATGAGCAGTTCTTC
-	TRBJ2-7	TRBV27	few	CASSLSTGPYEQYF	TGTGCCAGCAGTTTATCGACAGGACCCTACGAGCAGTACTTC
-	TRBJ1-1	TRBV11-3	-	CASSPTGANEAFF	TGTGCCAGCAGCCCGACAGGTGCGAATGAAGCTTTCTTT
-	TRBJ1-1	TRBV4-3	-	CASSQVRSGNTEAFF	TGCGCCAGCAGCCAAGTGAGGTCGGGGAACACTGAAGCTTTCTTT
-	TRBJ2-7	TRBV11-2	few	CASSQTVNYEQYF	TGTGCCAGCAGCCAGACAGTAAACTACGAGCAGTACTTC
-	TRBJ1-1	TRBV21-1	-	CASSKDRMNTEAFF	TGTGCCAGCAGCAAAGACAGGATGAACACTGAAGCTTTCTTT
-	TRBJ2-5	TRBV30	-	CAWSRGHQETQYF	TGTGCCTGGAGTAGAGGGCATCAAGAGACCCAGTACTTC
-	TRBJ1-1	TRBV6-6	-	CASSFSQGTEAFF	TGTGCCAGCAGTTTTAGCCAGGGCACTGAAGCTTTCTTT
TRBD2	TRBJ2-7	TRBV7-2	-	CASSVTSGYEQYF	TGTGCCAGCAGCGTCACTAGCGGTTACGAGCAGTACTTC
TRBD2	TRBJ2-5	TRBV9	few	CASSVGQSSGLETQYF	TGTGCCAGCAGCGTAGGGCAGTCTAGCGGGTTAGAGACCCAGTACTTC
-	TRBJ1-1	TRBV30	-	CAWSVEGRNTEAFF	TGTGCCTGGAGTGTAGAGGGAAGGAACACTGAAGCTTTCTTT
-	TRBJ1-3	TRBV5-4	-	CASSLGGSGNTIYF	TGTGCCAGCAGCTTAGGAGGTTCCGGAAACACCATATATTTT
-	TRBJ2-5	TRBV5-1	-	CASSFMNSGDPPQETQYF	TGCGCCAGCAGCTTTATGAATAGCGGAGATCCCCCTCAAGAGACCCAGTACTTC
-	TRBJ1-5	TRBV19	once	CASSYEANQPQHF	TGTGCCAGTAGTTACGAAGCGAATCAGCCCCAGCATTTT
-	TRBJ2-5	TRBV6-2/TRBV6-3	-	CASSYIGGFHRETQYF	TGTGCCAGCAGTTACATTGGAGGGTTCCACCGAGAGACCCAGTACTTC
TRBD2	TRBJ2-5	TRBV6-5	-	CASSYSGGEWETQYF	TGTGCCAGCAGTTACTCGGGAGGGGAATGGGAGACCCAGTACTTC
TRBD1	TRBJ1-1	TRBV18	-	CASSPLPRQGSGTEAFF	TGTGCCAGCTCACCCCTTCCCCGACAGGGGTCGGGCACTGAAGCTTTCTTT
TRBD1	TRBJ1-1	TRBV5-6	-	CASSSLTGAGFF	TGTGCCAGCAGCTCCCTGACAGGGGCAGGTTTCTTT
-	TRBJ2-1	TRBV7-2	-	CASSPTLGRWHEQFF	TGTGCCAGCAGCCCGACCCTGGGGAGGTGGCATGAGCAGTTCTTC
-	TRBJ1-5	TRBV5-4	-	CASSEWGEPQHF	TGTGCCAGCTCGGAATGGGGCGAGCCCCAGCATTTT
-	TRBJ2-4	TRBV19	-	CASSKWGPKNIQYF	TGTGCCAGTAGTAAGTGGGGGCCCAAAAACATTCAGTACTTC
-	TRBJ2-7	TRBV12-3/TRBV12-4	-	CASSLDSYEQYF	TGTGCCAGCAGTCTAGACAGCTACGAGCAGTACTTC
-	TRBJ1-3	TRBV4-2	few	CASSQGTASGNTIYF	TGTGCCAGCAGCCAAGGAACAGCCTCTGGAAACACCATATATTTT
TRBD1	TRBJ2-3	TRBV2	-	CASSEGQGMTDTQYF	TGTGCCAGCAGTGAAGGACAGGGGATGACAGATACGCAGTATTTT
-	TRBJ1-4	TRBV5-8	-	CASSLWAPGEKLFF	TGTGCCAGCAGCTTGTGGGCCCCGGGGGAAAAACTGTTTTTT
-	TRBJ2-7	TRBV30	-	CAWSSTRRDEQYF	TGTGCCTGGAGCAGTACCAGGCGGGACGAGCAGTACTTC
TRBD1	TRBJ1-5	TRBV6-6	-	CASSYGGQGNQPQHF	TGTGCCAGCAGCTACGGGGGACAGGGCAATCAGCCCCAGCATTTT